The 5 T cell receptor beta chains presented below share a single source sample, sequenced in a study of shared clonotypes between healthy human individuals. Profiling relied on immunoSEQ multiplex PCR, and the TCRdb table lists in-frame clones only, not all of them. The profile shows roughly 480,000 clones, 79% of them singletons. Input material: PBMCs. The origin of the receptors is a woman aged 40 to 55 in good health. Some clones in this sample may be carry-over from other donors' samples.

A remark on this clone: A much larger clone lies a single base off, so this may be a read error. The CDR3 region has the DNA TGTGCCAGCAGCACCGGGGGGGCTAATGAAAAACTGTTTTTT. It yields the protein CASSTGGANEKLFF. This chain links TRBV14 with TRBJ1-4, with D possibly matching TRBD1 (5 bases). V gave up 5 bases and J gave up 3 bases, with 10 bases separating them. Germline loops: CDR1 SGHDN, CDR2 FVKESK. The CDR3 is 14 amino acids.

As regards this clone: At one end, the junction sequence differs from germline, possibly due to a read error. The CDR3 reads CASNQERGRENEQFF. CDR3 in DNA: TGTGCCAGCAACCAAGAGCGGGGGCGGGAGAATGAGCAGTTCTTC. V is TRBV4-2 and J is TRBJ2-1, with 8 bases that match TRBD2. The germline V gene encodes CDR1 LGHNA and CDR2 YNFKEQ. CDR3 length equals 15 residues.

The chain couples TRBV15 to TRBJ2-3, with a weak D call TRBD1 (6 bases). Germline assignment: CDR1 LNHNV and CDR2 YYDKDF (reference sequence). V lost 4 bases and J 0 bases, leaving 11 bases between the germline ends. This CDR3 is 15 amino acids long. The CDR3 region is CATSNGQLSTDTQYF. CDR3 nucleotides: TGTGCCACCAGCAATGGACAGCTTAGCACAGATACGCAGTATTTT.

The J gene is TRBJ2-1, the V gene TRBV7-8; D gene uncertain. V shed 6 bases and J shed 5 bases, with 23 bases lying between them. This CDR3 is built from 17 residues. CDR1 is SGHVS, CDR2 FQNEAQ, per germline. The chain's CDR3 is CASSSVGYGHPNNEQFF. CDR3 in DNA: TGTGCCAGCAGTTCAGTCGGGTATGGGCACCCAAACAATGAGCAGTTCTTC.

This clone came up a few times. The V and J genes are TRBV7-8 and TRBJ1-2, with a tentative D call TRBD1 (5 bases). The CDR3 loop spans 15 amino acids. V was trimmed by 0 bases and J by 5 bases, leaving 13 bases between them. CDR1 and CDR2 (germline): SGHVS, FQNEAQ. CDR3 region: CASSLARDLGYGYTF. The CDR3 DNA is TGTGCCAGCAGCTTAGCTAGGGACCTGGGATATGGCTACACCTTC.